This is a list of T cell receptor beta chains from one sample in a study of early T cells in non-severe SARS-CoV-2 infection. TCRdb redid the calling of the 5' RACE reads with MiXCR, one entry per CDR3 protein. Among roughly 52,000 distinct CDR3 sequences, 8% to 8.5% were seen once, and the ten largest hold about 9%. Material for sequencing was whole blood. Source of these receptors: an adult who was a healthcare worker with PCR-confirmed SARS-CoV-2 infection or an uninfected control (not recorded which). CDR3s include the opening cysteine and the closing phenylalanine or tryptophan. The D gene is left open where the match is weak. Not all rows give a size; the values are once, few, many and, for expanded clones, a class.

TRBV18	many	TRBJ2-7	-	TGTGCCAGCTCACCAGGTGGGGACTACGAGCAGTACTTC	CASSPGGDYEQYF
TRBV4-2	few	TRBJ2-6	-	TGTGCCAGCAGCCTCGGCGGCGACCCTGGGGCCAACGTCCTGACTTTC	CASSLGGDPGANVLTF
TRBV12-3/TRBV12-4	-	TRBJ1-2	-	TGTGCCAGCAGCCCTCGGAGGCAGGGAGTGGAAGGCTACACCTTC	CASSPRRQGVEGYTF
TRBV7-9	many	TRBJ2-5	-	TGTGCCAGCAGCCCAGCGACCTTTCAAGAGACCCAGTACTTC	CASSPATFQETQYF
TRBV4-1	many	TRBJ1-1	-	TGCGCCAGCAGCCAAGTGGATCTAGGGTTTATGAACACTGAAGCTTTCTTT	CASSQVDLGFMNTEAFF
TRBV7-9	few	TRBJ2-3	TRBD2	TGTGCCAGCAGCCCCCCTTTGCGGGAGGTGCAGTATTTT	CASSPPLREVQYF
TRBV2	many	TRBJ2-1	-	TGTGCCAGCAGTGTCTCCGGCGACAGTATACGGGACGATGAGCAGTTCTTC	CASSVSGDSIRDDEQFF
TRBV5-1	medium-sized	TRBJ1-1	TRBD1	TGCGCCAGCAGCTTGACAGGGGCCCTGGACACTGAAGCTTTCTTT	CASSLTGALDTEAFF
TRBV24-1	-	TRBJ1-2	-	TGTGCCACCAGCCGGGACAAAGCTAACTATGGCTACACCTTC	CATSRDKANYGYTF
TRBV29-1	-	TRBJ2-2	-	TGCAGCGTTGAAGGTGGGGCGTCCGGGGAGCTGTTTTTT	CSVEGGASGELFF
TRBV7-8	few	TRBJ2-3	-	TGTGCCAGCAGAGGTAGCACAGATACGCAGTATTTT	CASRGSTDTQYF
TRBV7-8	-	TRBJ2-7	-	TGTGCCAGCAGCTTAGAGGCTAGCTCCTACGAGCAGTACTTC	CASSLEASSYEQYF
TRBV27	-	TRBJ2-3	TRBD1	TGTGCCAGCACCGCTAGGGGGCCTAGCACAGATACGCAGTATTTT	CASTARGPSTDTQYF
TRBV12-3/TRBV12-4	few	TRBJ1-2	-	TGTGCCAGCACCCCGGACGGGTATGGCTACACCTTC	CASTPDGYGYTF
TRBV24-1	many	TRBJ2-6	-	TGTGCCACCAGTGATTTGGCCCGCTCTGGGGCCAACGTCCTGACTTTC	CATSDLARSGANVLTF
TRBV5-1	-	TRBJ1-3	-	TGCGCCAGCAGCGAGTCGAACACCATATATTTT	CASSESNTIYF
TRBV12-3/TRBV12-4	-	TRBJ2-7	-	TGTGCCAGCAAGGAATACCCTCAGGACGAGCAGTACTTC	CASKEYPQDEQYF
TRBV5-1	many	TRBJ2-7	-	TGCGCCAGCAGCTTGGGCTACGAGCAGTACTTC	CASSLGYEQYF
TRBV9	-	TRBJ1-1	-	TGTGCCAGCAGCCCCGAGGGGCAGGGTGTTACTGAAGCTTTCTTT	CASSPEGQGVTEAFF
TRBV21-1	many	TRBJ1-2	-	TGTGCCAGCAGCAACGAGACAGGGAATATCGGTGGCTACACCTTC	CASSNETGNIGGYTF
TRBV7-6	few	TRBJ2-7	TRBD1	TGTGCCAGCAGCTCGCCGCGGGACAGGGGGCGCGAGCAGTACTTC	CASSSPRDRGREQYF
TRBV18	-	TRBJ2-7	-	TGTGCCAGCTCAGGGGACACCTACGAGCAGTACTTC	CASSGDTYEQYF
TRBV7-9	-	TRBJ2-2	-	TGTGCCAGCAGCTGGGAAAACACCGGGGAGCTGTTTTTT	CASSWENTGELFF
TRBV7-3	-	TRBJ2-2	-	TGTGCCAGCAGCAACGCGAACACCGGGGAGCTGTTTTTT	CASSNANTGELFF
TRBV2	many	TRBJ1-5	-	TGTGCCAGCAAAGGAGACCCTAGCAATCAGCCCCAGCATTTT	CASKGDPSNQPQHF
TRBV28	few	TRBJ2-3	TRBD2	TGTGCCAGCAGTTTTGCGGGAGGAGGCACAGATACGCAGTATTTT	CASSFAGGGTDTQYF
TRBV11-3	few	TRBJ1-1	TRBD1	TGTGCCAGCAGCTTAATTGCAGGGGGCCTCACTGAAGCTTTCTTT	CASSLIAGGLTEAFF
TRBV4-2	-	TRBJ2-1	-	TGTGCCAGCAGCCAAGAAGGAAGGGGCAATGAGCAGTTCTTC	CASSQEGRGNEQFF
TRBV6-1	few	TRBJ2-5	TRBD1	TGTGCCAGCAGTTCCTCGACAGGGGGTCAAGAGACCCAGTACTTC	CASSSSTGGQETQYF
TRBV4-1	many	TRBJ2-3	TRBD2	TGCGCCAGCAGCCTCGGATCTTCTAGCGGGGGGCAAAATACGCAGTATTTT	CASSLGSSSGGQNTQYF
TRBV27	-	TRBJ2-7	-	TGTGCCAGCAGTTCCGGCGGACGGATGTCCTACGAGCAGTACTTC	CASSSGGRMSYEQYF
TRBV7-9	many	TRBJ1-1	-	TGTGCCAGCAGCCTAGCGTTTGGTGCGAACACTGAAGCTTTCTTT	CASSLAFGANTEAFF
TRBV20-1	-	TRBJ2-4	TRBD1	TGCAGTGTCCCGACAGGGGACATTCAGTACTTC	CSVPTGDIQYF
TRBV9	-	TRBJ2-3	-	TGTGCCAGCAGCGTAGTTCTAGCGGATACGCAGTATTTT	CASSVVLADTQYF
TRBV5-1	many	TRBJ1-1	-	TGCGCCAGCAGCTCGGGACACTTGAACACTGAAGCTTTCTTT	CASSSGHLNTEAFF
TRBV7-9	-	TRBJ1-1	-	TGTGCCAGCAGCTCGACCCCTGGGAGCAGGCACACTGAAGCTTTCTTT	CASSSTPGSRHTEAFF
TRBV9	once	TRBJ2-7	-	TGTGCCAGCAGCGTAGACAGGACCTCCTACGAGCAGTACTTC	CASSVDRTSYEQYF
TRBV6-2/TRBV6-3	-	TRBJ2-1	-	TGTGCCAGCAGTTATAGAGGGCTCCGCTCCTACAATGAGCAGTTCTTC	CASSYRGLRSYNEQFF
TRBV6-5	-	TRBJ1-3	-	TGTGCCAGCAGGATGAAAAACACCATATATTTT	CASRMKNTIYF
TRBV28	-	TRBJ1-6	-	TGTGCCAGCAGTCCCCCGGGACCTAATTCACCCCTCCACTTT	CASSPPGPNSPLHF
TRBV18	many	TRBJ2-3	-	TGTGCCAGCTCACCACCGTGGCCAACAGATACGCAGTATTTT	CASSPPWPTDTQYF
TRBV6-5	few	TRBJ1-3	-	TGTGCCAGCAGGATTCAGGGAGAGGGAAACACCATATATTTT	CASRIQGEGNTIYF
TRBV5-1	-	TRBJ2-7	-	TGCGCCAGCAGGAGGCACGCGACAAGCTACGAGCAGTACTTC	CASRRHATSYEQYF
TRBV12-2	-	TRBJ2-3	-	TGTGCAAGTCGCTTAGCGCTAGAGGGACAGCCTAGCACAGATACGCAGTATTTT	CASRLALEGQPSTDTQYF
TRBV5-1	few	TRBJ2-7	-	TGCGCCAGCAGCTTGCACTCAGGTTACGAGCAGTACTTC	CASSLHSGYEQYF
TRBV10-3	many	TRBJ1-6	TRBD1	TGTGCCATCAGAGGAGGGACAGATAATTCACCCCTCCACTTT	CAIRGGTDNSPLHF
TRBV5-4	-	TRBJ2-2	TRBD1	TGTGCCAGCAGCTTGAACAGGGGGCGCGACACCGGGGAGCTGTTTTTT	CASSLNRGRDTGELFF
TRBV11-2	-	TRBJ2-1	-	TGTGCCAGCAGCCCACAGCGCGCCGGCGAGCAGTTCTTC	CASSPQRAGEQFF
TRBV19	few	TRBJ2-3	-	TGTGCCAGTAGTGTTAGGGTGGGCGATACGCAGTATTTT	CASSVRVGDTQYF
TRBV27	few	TRBJ2-7	TRBD1	TGTGCCAGCAGTTTATCTGGCAGGGGGTACGAGCAGTACTTC	CASSLSGRGYEQYF
TRBV10-3	few	TRBJ2-1	-	TGTGCCATCGGCCCACGGGAGCAGTTCTTC	CAIGPREQFF